The 25 T cell receptor beta chains below were found in one sample sequenced in a study of vaccination effects on CD4 cells after COVID-19. Sequencing was performed with immunoSEQ multiplex PCR; in TCRdb, only in-frame clones are kept and a portion is missing. The repertoire holds roughly 50,000 clones, with 60% to 80% as singletons. Before sequencing took place, the ViraFEST assay used viral peptide pools to expand antigen-specific CD4+ T cells. Isolation of CD4+ T cells took place after less than twelve days of culture. Nucleocapsid antibodies stayed negative before and after vaccination, showing no earlier SARS-CoV-2 infection. These receptors have no identified antigens. The material was CD4+ T cells from PBMCs cultured with HCoV-OC43 spike peptides, obtained before COVID-19 vaccination. Subset denoted: HCoV-OC43 spike overlapping peptide pool stimulation. These receptor sequences come from a human donor who received a COVID-19 vaccine.

The chain links TRBV10-3 to TRBJ2-1; weak D call: TRBD2 (7 bases). The CDR3 is 16 residues long. Trimming pared 0 bases from V and 4 bases from J, leaving 13 bases between. Germline V gene data show CDR1 as ENHRY and CDR2 as SYGVKD. The DNA for the CDR3 is TGTGCCATCAGTGAGTCGGGTGGGGGGGCGTACAATGAGCAGTTCTTC. This gives the protein CAISESGGGAYNEQFF.

This clone was observed a few times. The chain links TRBV2 to TRBJ1-2, with D unclear. Germline V gene data show CDR1 as SNHLY and CDR2 as FYNNEI. Trimming removed 6 bases at V and 4 bases at J, with 12 bases between. CDR3 length: 13 amino acids. The DNA of the CDR3 is TGTGCCAGCAGGTCGGATTGGGGCTATGGCTACACCTTC. Its protein is CASRSDWGYGYTF.

V usage is TRBV9 and J usage is TRBJ2-1; 10 bases align to TRBD1. With V trimmed by 7 bases and J by 6 bases, 10 bases remained unmatched. Germline-derived CDR1 and CDR2 are SGDLS and YYNGEE. This CDR3 comprises 15 residues. CDR3 sequence (DNA): TGTGCCAGCGGCTCTTGGGACAGGGGCCTCAATGAGCAGTTCTTC. This translates into CASGSWDRGLNEQFF.

The chain links TRBV20-1 to TRBJ1-5; D call uncertain. The germline CDR1 and CDR2 sequences are DFQATT and SNEGSKA (reference sequence). V lost 3 bases and J 3 bases, leaving 12 bases between the germline ends. This CDR3 region has 14 residues. CDR3 DNA sequence: TGCAGTGCTAGTGGTGGTCTACTCAATCAGCCCCAGCATTTT. Its protein product is CSASGGLLNQPQHF.

The chain links TRBV5-8 to TRBJ1-5; TRBD1 is a possible D gene (6 bases). Germline V gives CDR1 SGHTS, CDR2 YDEGEE. This CDR3 comprises 19 residues. V was cut by 3 bases and J by 1 base, with 23 bases left in between. The CDR3 loop is CASSSYQGPFVGSNQPQHF. CDR3 in DNA: TGTGCCAGCAGCTCCTACCAGGGGCCTTTCGTGGGAAGCAATCAGCCCCAGCATTTT.

The chain employs TRBV28 and TRBJ1-2; D unresolved. CDR3 size: 11 residues. Germline V gives CDR1 MDHEN, CDR2 SYDVKM. CDR3 DNA: TGTGCGGCCCGGGATAGGAATGGCTACACCTTC. Translating it yields CAARDRNGYTF.

The CDR3 DNA reads TGCGCCAGCAGCTCCCCTCGCGCAGGGGGCAACGGGGCCAACGTCCTGACTTTC. The encoded protein is CASSSPRAGGNGANVLTF. The rearrangement joins TRBV5-1 to TRBJ2-6; 8 nucleotides agree with TRBD1. Germline values: CDR1 SGHRS, CDR2 YFSETQ. Trimming removed 3 bases from V and 4 bases from J; junction bases left unmatched: 12. The CDR3 runs 18 residues.

This clone appeared a single time. This sequence joins TRBV28 and TRBJ1-6; perhaps TRBD1 as D (5 bases). CDR3 length equals 14 residues. Per the germline V gene, CDR1 is MDHEN and CDR2 is SYDVKM. V lost 6 bases and J lost 4, with 10 bases in between. The CDR3 DNA reads TGTGCCAGCAGACTTCGACAGTATAATTCACCCCTCCACTTT. Protein product: CASRLRQYNSPLHF.

The chain uses TRBV28 and TRBJ1-1, with D unclear. The germline V gene encodes CDR1 MDHEN and CDR2 SYDVKM. V lost 4 bases and J 6 bases, leaving 12 bases between the germline ends. The CDR3 extends over 13 amino acids. The CDR3 sequence is CASSWAPVPEAFF. The CDR3 region has the DNA TGTGCCAGCAGTTGGGCGCCTGTCCCTGAAGCTTTCTTT.

In its sample, this clone was seen a few times. The chain links TRBV19 to TRBJ1-2; TRBD1 might be the D (5 bases). Trimming took 5 bases from V and 2 from J, leaving 9 bases between them. The CDR3 has 13 residues. CDR1 and CDR2 (germline): LNHDA, SQIVND (reference sequence). CDR3 in DNA: TGTGCCAGTAGTCCCGGGACGAACTATGGCTACACCTTC. Amino acid sequence: CASSPGTNYGYTF.

This chain connects TRBV19 to TRBJ2-5; 12 positions agree with TRBD1. Germline CDR1 is LNHDA and CDR2 is SQIVND (reference sequence). V lost 6 bases, J lost 5 bases, and 4 bases stayed unmatched. The CDR3 contains 14 residues. CDR3 loop: CASRGTGGSETQYF. The CDR3 DNA sequence: TGTGCCAGTAGGGGGACAGGGGGCTCGGAGACCCAGTACTTC.

This chain joins TRBV6-5 and TRBJ1-1, with 10 bases that match TRBD1. The germline gives CDR1 MNHEY, CDR2 SVGAGI. V gave up 7 bases and J gave up 4 bases; unmatched junction bases: 6. CDR3 length: 14 amino acids. The CDR3 nucleotides are TGTGCCAGCAAAGGGGACAGGGGCCCCACTGAAGCTTTCTTT. This encodes CASKGDRGPTEAFF.

The rearrangement joins TRBV24-1 to TRBJ2-5, with TRBD2 matching 12 bases. This CDR3 spans 17 amino acids. Trimming removed 4 bases from V and 7 bases from J; junction bases left unmatched: 12. The germline CDR1 and CDR2 sequences are KGHDR and SFDVKD. CDR3 bases: TGTGCCACCAGTGACAACCGGCTAGCGGGGGGGCCCGGGACCCAGTACTTC. The encoded protein is CATSDNRLAGGPGTQYF.

V and J are TRBV19 and TRBJ1-4; D ambiguous. The CDR3 loop spans 15 amino acids. Between the trimmed V and J ends, which lost 3 bases and 8 bases, there was a span of 16 bases. Germline loops: CDR1 LNHDA, CDR2 SQIVND (reference sequence). For the CDR3, the DNA is TGTGCCAGTAGTATGTATGAAGGGCTTTCCGAAAAACTGTTTTTT. Translated, it gives CASSMYEGLSEKLFF.

This sequence joins TRBV7-9 and TRBJ2-6; no firm D call. Germline values: CDR1 SEHNR, CDR2 FQNEAQ (reference sequence). The CDR3 spans 15 residues. V was trimmed by 1 base and J by 4 bases, leaving 8 bases between them. CDR3: CASSLDGSGANVLTF. In DNA form, the CDR3 reads TGTGCCAGCAGCTTAGACGGTTCGGGGGCCAACGTCCTGACTTTC.

The rearrangement joins TRBV5-1 to TRBJ2-3; a weak D match, TRBD1 (5 bases). The CDR3 is made up of 15 amino acids. The V gene lost 0 bases and the J gene lost 2 bases, with 10 bases spanning the gap. CDR1 SGHRS and CDR2 YFSETQ come from the germline V gene. CDR3 loop: CASSLVAGPTDTQYF. CDR3 in DNA: TGCGCCAGCAGCTTGGTAGCAGGGCCCACAGATACGCAGTATTTT.

This chain uses TRBV27 with TRBJ2-1; 8 positions match TRBD1. This CDR3 has 16 amino acids. V trimming: 5 bases; J trimming: 5 bases; junction bases outside the gene matches: 11. Germline V gives CDR1 MNHEY, CDR2 SMNVEV (reference sequence). CDR3 DNA sequence: TGTGCCAGCAGTAGGGGCGGACAGGGAAAAAACAATGAGCAGTTCTTC. Amino acid sequence: CASSRGGQGKNNEQFF.

The rearrangement links TRBV3-1 (or the pseudogene TRBV3-2) to TRBJ2-5; D gene ambiguous. Between the trimmed V and J ends, which lost 5 bases and 5 bases, there was a span of 6 bases. The germline V gene has CDR1 LGHDT and CDR2 YNNKEL (reference sequence). The CDR3 contains 11 residues. CDR3 sequence reads: CASSSWETQYF. The DNA for the CDR3 is TGTGCCAGCAGCAGCTGGGAGACCCAGTACTTC.

This clone was detected only once. The V call is TRBV25-1, the J call TRBJ2-2, with D uncertain. Trimming pared 2 bases from V and 6 bases from J, leaving 10 bases between. This CDR3 region has 14 residues. The V gene's germline CDR1 is MGHDK and CDR2 SYGVNS. The CDR3 DNA reads TGTGCCAGCAGTGAAGCTAACGCCGCCGGGGAGCTGTTTTTT. This encodes CASSEANAAGELFF. Supplemented by reference TRBV25-1 and TRBJ2-2, the full variable domain reads EADIYQTPRYLVIGTGKKITLECSQTMGHDKMYWYQQDPGMELHLIHYSYGVNSTEKGDLSSESTVSRIRTEHFPLTLESARPSHTSQYLCASSEANAAGELFFGEGSRLTVL.

The J gene is TRBJ1-1, the V gene TRBV9, with no clear D. Germline CDR1 and CDR2: SGDLS and YYNGEE. Trimming removed 4 bases at V and 6 bases at J, with 13 bases between. This CDR3 is built from 13 residues. CDR3 region: CASSTPPGAEAFF. Written as DNA, the CDR3 is TGTGCCAGCAGCACCCCGCCCGGGGCTGAAGCTTTCTTT.

A remark on this clone: Other DNA sequences from this sample encode an identical CDR3 as well. The chain combines TRBV18 with TRBJ2-5; tentative D call: TRBD2 (6 bases). Trimming stripped 3 bases from V and 4 bases from J, with 9 bases between. CDR1 KGHSH and CDR2 LQKENI come from the germline V gene. This CDR3 has 13 residues. The CDR3 region has the DNA TGTGCCAGCTCACCTCAGGGAGGAGAGACCCAGTACTTC. Residues: CASSPQGGETQYF.

The J gene is TRBJ1-1, the V gene TRBV5-1, with D maybe TRBD1 (5 bases). CDR1 is SGHRS, CDR2 YFSETQ, per germline. The CDR3 sequence is 14 residues long. V was trimmed by 0 bases and J by 4 bases, leaving 10 bases between them. The CDR3 spells CASSLGGAGTEAFF. DNA of the CDR3: TGCGCCAGCAGCTTGGGTGGGGCTGGCACTGAAGCTTTCTTT.

This chain uses TRBV5-4 with TRBJ2-5; 9 positions match TRBD2. Germline CDR1 and CDR2: SGHNT and YYREEE (reference sequence). Trimming removed 4 bases from V and 7 bases from J; junction bases left unmatched: 8. This CDR3 region has 14 residues. CDR3 sequence reads: CASSPGTSPMTQYF. CDR3 sequence (DNA): TGTGCCAGCAGCCCCGGGACTAGCCCTATGACCCAGTACTTC.

There are a few counts of this clone. V usage is TRBV10-1 and J usage is TRBJ2-2; D gene ambiguous. The CDR3 covers 13 residues. With 3 bases removed from V and 6 bases from J, the gap between germline ends came to 8 bases. Germline CDR1 WNHNN, CDR2 SYGVQD (reference sequence). The CDR3 spells CASSDWQSGELFF. The CDR3 nucleotides are TGCGCCAGCAGTGACTGGCAGTCCGGGGAGCTGTTTTTT.

The V call is TRBV6-1, the J call TRBJ2-5; TRBD2 aligns across 14 bases. Germline CDR1 and CDR2: MNHNS and SASEGT. The CDR3 is 16 residues long. The junction had 2 bases not matched to a gene; V was cut back by 2 bases and J by 3 bases. CDR3 sequence (DNA): TGTGCCAGCAGTGAATGGGGACTAGCGGGGGAAGAGACCCAGTACTTC. Translating gives CASSEWGLAGEETQYF.